Listed below are T cell receptor beta chains from one sample, sequenced in a study of OX40 agonist ivuxolimab in advanced cancers. Repertoires were generated with immunoSEQ multiplex PCR, while TCRdb's copy carries only in-frame clones and drops some. The profile shows roughly 68,000 clones, approximately 80% of them singletons. The source was CD4+ or CD8+ T cells sorted from blood, collected in a trial of the OX40 agonist ivuxolimab. Receptors originate from an adult with an advanced solid tumor such as melanoma, head and neck, liver or kidney cancer. The CDR3 runs from the conserved cysteine through the conserved F or W. The size field is filled for only some rows; it gives once, few, many or a size class.

cdr3_aa: CASSPPGLAGGFTDTQYF
j_call: TRBJ2-3
clone_size: once
v_call: TRBV18

cdr3_aa: CASSEGGGAPLHF
j_call: TRBJ1-6
clone_size: NA
v_call: TRBV6-1

cdr3_aa: CASSESGRGRGYTF
j_call: TRBJ1-2
clone_size: NA
v_call: TRBV25-1

cdr3_aa: CASSETGLTYEQYF
j_call: TRBJ2-7
clone_size: NA
v_call: TRBV5-1

cdr3_aa: CASIHSYEQYF
j_call: TRBJ2-7
clone_size: NA
v_call: TRBV2

cdr3_aa: CASSPGSSTDTQYF
j_call: TRBJ2-3
clone_size: NA
v_call: TRBV7-2

cdr3_aa: CASSQVEGEGGYTF
j_call: TRBJ1-2
clone_size: NA
v_call: TRBV4-1

cdr3_aa: CASRTVRKGLAKNIQYF
j_call: TRBJ2-4
clone_size: NA
v_call: TRBV27

cdr3_aa: CASTKRVNTEAFF
j_call: TRBJ1-1
clone_size: NA
v_call: TRBV28

cdr3_aa: CASADRQLEGTQYF
j_call: TRBJ2-5
clone_size: NA
v_call: TRBV5-1

cdr3_aa: CASSLVLGGEQYF
j_call: TRBJ2-7
clone_size: NA
v_call: TRBV5-1

cdr3_aa: CANRLAGGPDTQYF
j_call: TRBJ2-3
clone_size: few
v_call: TRBV6-1

cdr3_aa: CASSLRTGANQPQHF
j_call: TRBJ1-5
clone_size: NA
v_call: TRBV19

cdr3_aa: CASSTTEVAFF
j_call: TRBJ1-1
clone_size: NA
v_call: TRBV19

cdr3_aa: CASSLEGYGANVLTF
j_call: TRBJ2-6
clone_size: NA
v_call: TRBV11-2

cdr3_aa: CASSFYPGQAREKLFF
j_call: TRBJ1-4
clone_size: NA
v_call: TRBV27

cdr3_aa: CASSLEGTRHYEQYF
j_call: TRBJ2-7
clone_size: NA
v_call: TRBV5-5

cdr3_aa: CASSQDRFNQPQHF
j_call: TRBJ1-5
clone_size: NA
v_call: TRBV4-1

cdr3_aa: CASRPTEFYYGYTF
j_call: TRBJ1-2
clone_size: NA
v_call: TRBV27

cdr3_aa: CASIGGGYEQYF
j_call: TRBJ2-7
clone_size: NA
v_call: TRBV25-1

cdr3_aa: CASSVDRDTEAFF
j_call: TRBJ1-1
clone_size: medium-sized
v_call: TRBV19

cdr3_aa: CASQDYEARTDTQYF
j_call: TRBJ2-3
clone_size: NA
v_call: TRBV6-6

cdr3_aa: CASSQTGGTDTQYF
j_call: TRBJ2-3
clone_size: once
v_call: TRBV18

cdr3_aa: CASMRTGSQPQHF
j_call: TRBJ1-5
clone_size: NA
v_call: TRBV28

cdr3_aa: CASGLGRVGREETQYF
j_call: TRBJ2-5
clone_size: few
v_call: TRBV12-5

cdr3_aa: CASRSGSVTGELFF
j_call: TRBJ2-2
clone_size: NA
v_call: TRBV5-1